Here is one T cell receptor (beta chain) with its context. Its target is unknown. The sample is drawn from a study of identical twins. Deletions cut 7 bases from V and 1 base from J, with 9 bases between. Germline V gene data show CDR1 as SGHAT and CDR2 as FQNNGV. This CDR3 comprises 13 residues. Whole-study findings and limits: Out-of-frame alpha sequences common to twins were enriched for low generation probability. Findings came from cross-sectional statistics, without long-term follow-up of donors. Researchers caution that invariant MAIT and iNKT cells could partly confound zero-insertion analyses.

Template switching created a universal primer site, and the cDNA included unique molecular identifiers. TCRdb itself ran the 5' RACE reads through MiXCR, one entry per CDR3 protein. In the table there are under 300,000 distinct CDR3 sequences, more than 13% of which are singletons. The receptor comes from a woman aged 18-30 years in good health. The specimen was memory (CD45RO+) T cells sorted from blood. The chain couples TRBV11-2 to TRBJ2-3, with D possibly matching TRBD2 (6 bases). The CDR3 is CASTWGGTDTQYF. The CDR3 DNA reads as TGTGCCAGCACCTGGGGGGGCACAGATACGCAGTATTTT. The full variable domain, with the rest looked up from reference TRBV11-2 and TRBJ2-3, is EAGVAQSPRYKIIEKRQSVAFWCNPISGHATLYWYQQILGQGPKLLIQFQNNGVVDDSQLPKDRFSAERLKGVDSTLKIQPAKLEDSAVYLCASTWGGTDTQYFGPGTRLTVL.